These 15 T cell receptor beta chains were sequenced from one sample in a study of CD8+ T cells in alopecia areata. It was cDNA, reverse transcribed from extracted RNA, that served as the sequencing template. Data came from immunoSEQ multiplex PCR; TCRdb stores just in-frame clones and leaves some out. The sample gives some 200,000 clones, roughly three fifths of which show up once; about 3.5% is in the top ten. Treatment: oral pan-JAK inhibitor, 5-10 mg twice daily. Sequences were derived from CD4+ T cells sorted from blood, sampled at week 4, from a patient treated with tofacitinib. The receptors were gathered from a human donor with alopecia areata.

J is TRBJ2-2 and V is TRBV11-2; the D is unclear. In germline, CDR1 is SGHAT, CDR2 FQNNGV. The CDR3 spans 16 residues. V was clipped by 7 bases and J by 4 bases, with 19 bases between them. For the CDR3, the DNA is TGTGCCAGCACCGCGGATGGTGGGGTTGCCACCGGGGAGCTGTTTTTT. Its protein product is CASTADGGVATGELFF.

The rearrangement links TRBV6-6 to TRBJ2-2; no definite D call. With 2 bases removed from V and 4 bases from J, the gap between germline ends came to 11 bases. Germline assignment: CDR1 MNHNY and CDR2 SVGAGI (reference sequence). This CDR3 has 15 amino acids. CDR3 sequence (DNA): TGTGCCAGCAGTTACGAGCCGGGCCCCACCGGGGAGCTGTTTTTT. It is translated as CASSYEPGPTGELFF.

This chain links TRBV5-8 with TRBJ1-2, with no clear D. Germline V gene sequence: CDR1 SGHTS, CDR2 YDEGEE. The CDR3 runs 14 residues. Trimming left V 4 bases short and J 0 bases short, with 10 bases between. The CDR3 region has the DNA TGTGCCAGCAGCGCCATTTTAGCTAACTATGGCTACACCTTC. This encodes CASSAILANYGYTF. The whole variable domain, filled in from reference TRBV5-8 and TRBJ1-2, reads EAGVTQSPTHLIKTRGQQATLRCSPISGHTSVYWYQQALGLGLQFLLWYDEGEERNRGNFPPRFSGRQFPNYSSELNVNALELEDSALYLCASSAILANYGYTFGSGTRLTVV.

The V call is TRBV5-5, the J call TRBJ2-3; perhaps TRBD1 as D (6 bases). Looked up from germline, CDR1 is SGHKS and CDR2 is YYEKEE (reference sequence). The CDR3 runs to 15 residues. Trimming stripped 4 bases from V and 3 bases from J, with 15 bases between. Here the CDR3 reads CASSTRTVRTDTQYF. CDR3 nucleotides: TGTGCCAGCAGCACTAGGACAGTCCGGACAGATACGCAGTATTTT. Full variable domain (missing parts from reference TRBV5-5 and TRBJ2-3): DAGVTQSPTHLIKTRGQQVTLRCSPISGHKSVSWYQQVLGQGPQFIFQYYEKEERGRGNFPDRFSARQFPNYSSELNVNALLLGDSALYLCASSTRTVRTDTQYFGPGTRLTVL.

This chain connects TRBV7-2 to TRBJ2-7, with D perhaps matching TRBD2 (7 bases). CDR3 length: 15 amino acids. The germline V gene has CDR1 SGHTA and CDR2 FQGNSA. With 5 bases removed from V and 4 bases from J, the gap between germline ends came to 18 bases. CDR3 protein: CASSLEGRGAYEQYF. The DNA of the CDR3 is TGTGCCAGCAGCCTCGAAGGTCGGGGGGCGTACGAGCAGTACTTC.

The chain carries TRBV7-2 and TRBJ2-1; 8 positions match TRBD2. Germline assignment: CDR1 SGHTA and CDR2 FQGNSA. The CDR3 is made up of 15 amino acids. J gave up 4 bases and V 0 bases, and 2 bases lay outside the gene matches. CDR3 sequence reads: CASSLAASGYNEQFF. The CDR3 nucleotides are TGTGCCAGCAGCTTAGCCGCTAGCGGGTACAATGAGCAGTTCTTC.

Worth noting for this clone: Other nucleotide sequences from this sample produce the same CDR3. This chain connects TRBV30 to TRBJ2-1, with 9 bases that match TRBD2. J gave up 4 bases and V 0 bases, and 4 bases lay outside the gene matches. The CDR3 is 15 residues long. CDR1 and CDR2 (germline): GTSNPN, SVGIG (reference sequence). The chain's CDR3 is CAWSVGLAGYNEQFF. The CDR3 coding sequence is TGTGCCTGGAGTGTAGGGCTAGCGGGGTACAATGAGCAGTTCTTC.

This CDR3 is CASSQDGDQPQHF. The CDR3 DNA sequence: TGCGCCAGCAGCCAAGATGGGGATCAGCCCCAGCATTTT. The rearrangement links TRBV4-1 to TRBJ1-5, with D unclear. Trimming left V 0 bases short and J 5 bases short, with 5 bases between. CDR1 is MGHRA and CDR2 is YSYEKL in the germline V gene. This CDR3 spans 13 amino acids.

This clone was seen just once. This rearrangement joins TRBV27 to TRBJ2-7; weak D call: TRBD1 (5 bases). The V gene lost 5 bases and the J gene lost 2 bases, with 13 bases spanning the gap. Per germline, CDR1 MNHEY and CDR2 SMNVEV (reference sequence). The CDR3 covers 14 residues. CDR3 DNA: TGTGCCAGCAGTCCCCTCGGACAAGCCTACGAGCAGTACTTC. Amino acids: CASSPLGQAYEQYF.

The chain combines TRBV7-6 with TRBJ2-3; D gene ambiguous. Deletions cut 2 bases from V and 0 bases from J, with 6 bases between. The length of the CDR3 is 14 residues. Germline values: CDR1 SGHVS, CDR2 FNYEAQ. CDR3 nucleotides: TGTGCCAGCAGCTTAAGCGCTAGCACAGATACGCAGTATTTT. It encodes CASSLSASTDTQYF.

The gene calls are TRBV7-6 and TRBJ2-2, with D unclear. V lost 2 bases and J lost 0, with 10 bases in between. The CDR3 consists of 16 residues. Germline lookup yields CDR1 SGHVS and CDR2 FNYEAQ. This CDR3 reads CASSLMISANTGELFF. The CDR3 DNA sequence: TGTGCCAGCAGCTTAATGATTTCCGCGAACACCGGGGAGCTGTTTTTT. Supplemented by reference TRBV7-6 and TRBJ2-2, the full variable domain reads GAGVSQSPRYKVTKRGQDVALRCDPISGHVSLYWYRQALGQGPEFLTYFNYEAQQDKSGLPNDRFSAERPEGSISTLTIQRTEQRDSAMYRCASSLMISANTGELFFGEGSRLTVL.

The V gene is TRBV6-1, the J gene TRBJ2-1, with 9 nucleotides matching TRBD1. Trimming removed 6 bases from V and 4 bases from J; junction bases left unmatched: 4. The CDR3 is made up of 14 amino acids. CDR1 and CDR2 (germline): MNHNS, SASEGT. The CDR3 DNA reads TGTGCCAGCAGGACAGGGGGTTCTTACAATGAGCAGTTCTTC. This translates into CASRTGGSYNEQFF.

The gene calls are TRBV19 and TRBJ2-2, with D perhaps matching TRBD2 (5 bases). V was pared by 5 bases and J by 9 bases, with 16 bases between. The V gene's germline CDR1 is LNHDA and CDR2 SQIVND (reference sequence). CDR3 length equals 14 residues. Here the CDR3 reads CASSDRLRVRELFF. The DNA of the CDR3 is TGTGCCAGTAGTGACCGGTTGCGGGTCCGGGAGCTGTTTTTT.

The V call is TRBV30, the J call TRBJ1-1; D is unresolved. Germline CDR1 and CDR2: GTSNPN and SVGIG (reference sequence). The CDR3 sequence is 13 residues long. The ends were cut back, 2 bases at V and 0 bases at J, with 7 bases in the middle. This CDR3 reads CAWSPSMNTEAFF. CDR3 sequence (DNA): TGTGCCTGGAGTCCCTCTATGAACACTGAAGCTTTCTTT.

The table lists this clone with a few counts. J is TRBJ2-5 and V is TRBV5-4, with TRBD1 matching over 7 bases. With V trimmed by 5 bases and J by 2 bases, 3 bases remained unmatched. The CDR3 has 13 residues. CDR1 is SGHNT, CDR2 YYREEE, per germline (reference sequence). The CDR3 reads CASRRDSQETQYF. CDR3 DNA sequence: TGTGCCAGCAGGAGGGACAGTCAAGAGACCCAGTACTTC.